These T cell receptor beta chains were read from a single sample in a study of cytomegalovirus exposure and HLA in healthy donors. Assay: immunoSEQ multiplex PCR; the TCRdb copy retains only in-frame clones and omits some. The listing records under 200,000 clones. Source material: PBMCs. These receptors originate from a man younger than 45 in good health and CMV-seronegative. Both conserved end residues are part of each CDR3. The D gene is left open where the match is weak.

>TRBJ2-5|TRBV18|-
TGTGCCAGCTCACCCCCCCCTGAGGGAGAGACCCAGTACTTC
CASSPPPEGETQYF
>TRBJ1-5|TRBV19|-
TGTGCCAGTAGTATTGGGAGGAATCAGCCCCAGCATTTT
CASSIGRNQPQHF
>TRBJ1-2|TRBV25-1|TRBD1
TGTGCCAGCAGTCTGACGGGGGACAGGGGGCTCGATGGCTACACCTTC
CASSLTGDRGLDGYTF
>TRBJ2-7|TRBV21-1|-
TGTGCCAGCAGTGAGCACACAAGGGGGATCTCCTACGAGCAGTACTTC
CASSEHTRGISYEQYF
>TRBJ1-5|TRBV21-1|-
TGTGCCAGCAGCAACCCAGACAGGCCCTCGGGGCCCCAGCATTTT
CASSNPDRPSGPQHF
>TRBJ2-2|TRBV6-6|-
TGTGCCAGCAGTCTCAACAGGGACCCCGGGGAGCTGTTTTTT
CASSLNRDPGELFF
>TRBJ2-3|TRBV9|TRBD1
TGTGCCAGCAGCGGTCGGGACAGATCCACAGATACGCAGTATTTT
CASSGRDRSTDTQYF
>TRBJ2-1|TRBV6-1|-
TGTGCCAGCAGTGACGATGGTGGCCCAAACCCCCATGAGCAGTTCTTC
CASSDDGGPNPHEQFF
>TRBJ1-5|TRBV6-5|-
TGTGCCAGCAGAGCCGCGGCAGCCTATCAGCCCCAGCATTTT
CASRAAAAYQPQHF
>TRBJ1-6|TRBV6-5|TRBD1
TGTGCCAGCAGTTACTCCGGGACAGTTAATTCACCCCTCCACTTT
CASSYSGTVNSPLHF
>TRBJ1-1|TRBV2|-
TGTGCCAGCAGTGGCAACAGGCCTGAAGCTTTCTTT
CASSGNRPEAFF
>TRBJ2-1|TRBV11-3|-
TGTGCCAGCAGCCCAGGCCCCGGGGCGGCTAGCGCTCGGAATGAGCAGTTCTTC
CASSPGPGAASARNEQFF
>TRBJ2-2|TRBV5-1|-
TGCGCCAGCAGCTTGCAAGCTGAGGCCACCGGGGAGCTGTTTTTT
CASSLQAEATGELFF
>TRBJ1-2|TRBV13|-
TGTGCCAGCAGCTCGCGTGATGCCGCTAACTATGGCTACACCTTC
CASSSRDAANYGYTF
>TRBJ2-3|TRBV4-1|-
TGCGCCAGCAGCCAAGATCCTAGCGAACACACCACAGATACGCAGTATTTT
CASSQDPSEHTTDTQYF
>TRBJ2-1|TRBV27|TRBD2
TGTGCCAGCAGACTAGCGGGGGACGCCCCCTACAATGAGCAGTTCTTC
CASRLAGDAPYNEQFF
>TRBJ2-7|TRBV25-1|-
TGTGCCAGCAGTGACGTGTACGAGCAGTACTTC
CASSDVYEQYF
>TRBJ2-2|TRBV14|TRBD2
TGTGCCAGCAGCCTCTTAAACCCCGGACTAGCGAACACCGGGGAGCTGTTTTTT
CASSLLNPGLANTGELFF
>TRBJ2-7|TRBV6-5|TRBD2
TGTGCCAGCATTCGAGCGGGGGGGCGCGAGCAGTACTTC
CASIRAGGREQYF
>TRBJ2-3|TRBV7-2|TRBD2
TGTGCCAGCAGCCCCGGGACTATCAGCACAGATACGCAGTATTTT
CASSPGTISTDTQYF
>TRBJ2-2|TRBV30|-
TGTGCCTGGAGCTCGGGAAACACCGGGGAGCTGTTTTTT
CAWSSGNTGELFF
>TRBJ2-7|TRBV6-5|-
TGTGCCAGCAGTTACCTCTACGAGCAGTACTTC
CASSYLYEQYF
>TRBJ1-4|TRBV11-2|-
TGTGCCAGCAGCTTACGAGCTCCCGGGACAACTAATGAAAAACTGTTTTTT
CASSLRAPGTTNEKLFF
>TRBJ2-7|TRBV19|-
TGTGCCAGTAGTATAGACAGGACCTACGAGCAGTACTTC
CASSIDRTYEQYF
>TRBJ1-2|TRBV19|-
TGTGCCAGTAGACCCGGACAGACCACCGTCTATGGCTACACCTTC
CASRPGQTTVYGYTF
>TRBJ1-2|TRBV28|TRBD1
TGTGCCAGCAGTTTCGGTGGAGGGGGCGGCTATGGCTACACCTTC
CASSFGGGGGYGYTF
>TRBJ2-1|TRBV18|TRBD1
TGTGCCAGCTCACCACTCATTCAGGGGGAGTCATCCTACAATGAGCAGTTCTTC
CASSPLIQGESSYNEQFF
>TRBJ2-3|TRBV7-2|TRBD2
TGTGCCAGCAGCTTAGTGGGACTAGCGGGGGCGACAAAGGATACGCAGTATTTT
CASSLVGLAGATKDTQYF
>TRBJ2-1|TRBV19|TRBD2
TGTGCCAGTAGTCCAGGACTAGCGGGAGCGAATGAGCAGTTCTTC
CASSPGLAGANEQFF
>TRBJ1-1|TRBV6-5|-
TGTGCCAGCAGTTACTCTGAGGGGAACACTGAAGCTTTCTTT
CASSYSEGNTEAFF
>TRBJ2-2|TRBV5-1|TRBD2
TGCGCCAGCAGCGCCTCACTAGCGTCGGGGGAGCTGTTTTTT
CASSASLASGELFF
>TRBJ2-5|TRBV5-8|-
TGTGCCAGCAGCACCGCAGGGGTTGGAGAGACCCAGTACTTC
CASSTAGVGETQYF
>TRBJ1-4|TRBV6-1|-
TGTGCCAGCAGTTCAGGGGCCGAAAAACTGTTTTTT
CASSSGAEKLFF
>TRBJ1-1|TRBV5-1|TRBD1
TGCGCCAGCAGCTTGGACGGGACAGGGGGCACTGAAGCTTTCTTT
CASSLDGTGGTEAFF
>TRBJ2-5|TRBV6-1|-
TGTGCCAGCAGTGATCCGTCCCCCCAGGGGTTCCAAGAGACCCAGTACTTC
CASSDPSPQGFQETQYF
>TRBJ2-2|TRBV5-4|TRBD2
TGTGCCAGCAGCGCGGGGGGGAACACCGGGGAGCTGTTTTTT
CASSAGGNTGELFF
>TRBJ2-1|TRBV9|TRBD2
TGTGCCAGCAGCGTTAGCGGGAGGACCTACAATGAGCAGTTCTTC
CASSVSGRTYNEQFF
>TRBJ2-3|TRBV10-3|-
TGTGCCATCAGTGAGTCAATGGGGCCTTCGGGAGATACGCAGTATTTT
CAISESMGPSGDTQYF
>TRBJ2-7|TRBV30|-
TGTGCCTGGAGAGAGGCCCCTCTGCAAGGCTACGAGCAGTACTTC
CAWREAPLQGYEQYF
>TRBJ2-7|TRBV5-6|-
TGTGCCAGCAGCTTGAATAACTACGAGCAGTACTTC
CASSLNNYEQYF
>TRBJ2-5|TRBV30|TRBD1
TGTGCCTGGAGTGGACAGGGAGACGAGACCCAGTACTTC
CAWSGQGDETQYF
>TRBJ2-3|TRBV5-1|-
TGCGCCAGCAGCTTGGCAGGGGCGACCCTATTAGATACGCAGTATTTT
CASSLAGATLLDTQYF
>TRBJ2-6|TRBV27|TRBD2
TGTGCCAGCTCCTGGGCGGGGGGCTCTGGGGCCAACGTCCTGACTTTC
CASSWAGGSGANVLTF
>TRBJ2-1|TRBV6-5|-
TGTGCCAGCAGCCGATCCGGGGGAGTAGGGCAGTTCTTC
CASSRSGGVGQFF
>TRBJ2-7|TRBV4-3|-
TGCGCCAGCAGCCTTGGAGGGGGGGGCTCCTACGAGCAGTACTTC
CASSLGGGGSYEQYF
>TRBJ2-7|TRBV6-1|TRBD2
TGTGCCAGCGGGGGGGGCGAGCAGTACTTC
CASGGGEQYF
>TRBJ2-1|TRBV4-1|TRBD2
TGCGCCAGCAGCCAAGTTGCGGGAGGAGTCCCCTACAATGAGCAGTTCTTC
CASSQVAGGVPYNEQFF
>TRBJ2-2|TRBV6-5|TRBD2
TGTGCCAGCAGTTACTCGGGACTAGCCGCCGCCGGGGAGCTGTTTTTT
CASSYSGLAAAGELFF